A selection of T cell receptor beta chains follows, all from one sample in a study of cytomegalovirus exposure and HLA in healthy donors. Clones were sequenced by immunoSEQ multiplex PCR, and TCRdb holds only the in-frame ones, with some missing. The sample shows 120,000 to 150,000 clones, around 72% of them seen only once. Sequencing input: PBMCs. The source of these receptors is a human donor in good health. Each CDR3 is given with its conserved first and last residue. The D gene is left open where the match is weak. The size of a clone is reported for some rows only, either as once, few or many, or as a class for expanded clones.

j_call: TRBJ2-5; clone_size: NA; v_call: TRBV7-9; d_call: NA; cdr3_aa: CASSPSGDKETQYF; cdr3_nt: TGTGCCAGCAGCCCGAGTGGTGATAAGGAGACCCAGTACTTC
j_call: TRBJ2-7; clone_size: few; v_call: TRBV6-1; d_call: TRBD1; cdr3_aa: CASKPGQGLRYEQYF; cdr3_nt: TGTGCCAGCAAACCGGGACAGGGGTTAAGGTACGAGCAGTACTTC
j_call: TRBJ2-2; clone_size: NA; v_call: TRBV15; d_call: NA; cdr3_aa: CATSSLRGLNTGELFF; cdr3_nt: TGTGCCACCAGCTCCCTGCGGGGGCTGAACACCGGGGAGCTGTTTTTT
j_call: TRBJ2-7; clone_size: NA; v_call: TRBV7-9; d_call: NA; cdr3_aa: CASTPRARMNEQYF; cdr3_nt: TGTGCCAGCACCCCCAGGGCCAGGATGAACGAGCAGTACTTC
j_call: TRBJ1-2; clone_size: few; v_call: TRBV30; d_call: TRBD1; cdr3_aa: CAWTPGQGVVGYTF; cdr3_nt: TGTGCCTGGACCCCGGGACAGGGTGTAGTTGGCTACACCTTC
j_call: TRBJ2-7; clone_size: few; v_call: TRBV6-5; d_call: TRBD2; cdr3_aa: CASSRIAGGAHEQYF; cdr3_nt: TGTGCCAGCAGCCGAATAGCGGGGGGGGCGCACGAGCAGTACTTC
j_call: TRBJ2-3; clone_size: NA; v_call: TRBV5-6; d_call: NA; cdr3_aa: CASSFDLSTDTQYF; cdr3_nt: TGTGCCAGCAGCTTTGACTTGAGCACAGATACGCAGTATTTT
j_call: TRBJ2-7; clone_size: NA; v_call: TRBV11-2; d_call: TRBD1; cdr3_aa: CASSSDRAYSYEQYF; cdr3_nt: TGTGCCAGCAGTAGCGACAGGGCCTACTCCTACGAGCAGTACTTC
j_call: TRBJ1-2; clone_size: once; v_call: TRBV6-5; d_call: NA; cdr3_aa: CASSYPGGYGYTF; cdr3_nt: TGTGCCAGCAGTTACCCCGGGGGCTATGGCTACACCTTC
j_call: TRBJ2-7; clone_size: NA; v_call: TRBV19; d_call: NA; cdr3_aa: CASSIEGGFYEQYF; cdr3_nt: TGTGCCAGTAGTATAGAGGGCGGGTTTTACGAGCAGTACTTC
j_call: TRBJ2-5; clone_size: NA; v_call: TRBV5-1; d_call: NA; cdr3_aa: CASSLWQGETQYF; cdr3_nt: TGCGCCAGCAGCTTGTGGCAGGGGGAGACCCAGTACTTC
j_call: TRBJ2-1; clone_size: NA; v_call: TRBV6-5; d_call: TRBD2; cdr3_aa: CASKGLAGANEQFF; cdr3_nt: TGTGCCAGCAAGGGGCTAGCGGGAGCAAATGAGCAGTTCTTC
j_call: TRBJ2-5; clone_size: NA; v_call: TRBV4-1; d_call: NA; cdr3_aa: CASSQIGVETQYF; cdr3_nt: TGCGCCAGCAGCCAAATAGGGGTTGAGACCCAGTACTTC
j_call: TRBJ2-5; clone_size: NA; v_call: TRBV13; d_call: NA; cdr3_aa: CASSLGAVEETQYF; cdr3_nt: TGTGCCAGCAGCTTAGGGGCTGTGGAAGAGACCCAGTACTTC
j_call: TRBJ2-3; clone_size: NA; v_call: TRBV5-4; d_call: NA; cdr3_aa: CASSTRELSTDTQYF; cdr3_nt: TGTGCCAGCAGCACCCGGGAATTGAGCACAGATACGCAGTATTTT
j_call: TRBJ2-6; clone_size: NA; v_call: TRBV15; d_call: NA; cdr3_aa: CATSRAGSGANVLTF; cdr3_nt: TGTGCCACCAGCAGAGCGGGCTCTGGGGCCAACGTCCTGACTTTC
j_call: TRBJ1-2; clone_size: NA; v_call: TRBV7-9; d_call: TRBD1; cdr3_aa: CASRDDTGALNYGYTF; cdr3_nt: TGTGCCAGCAGAGATGATACAGGGGCGCTGAACTATGGCTACACCTTC
j_call: TRBJ1-2; clone_size: NA; v_call: TRBV7-7; d_call: TRBD1; cdr3_aa: CASSFARGREYGYTF; cdr3_nt: TGTGCTAGCAGCTTCGCCAGGGGGCGCGAGTATGGCTACACCTTC
j_call: TRBJ2-2; clone_size: few; v_call: TRBV13; d_call: TRBD2; cdr3_aa: CASSHGLAGGYTGELFF; cdr3_nt: TGTGCCAGCAGCCATGGACTAGCGGGGGGTTACACCGGGGAGCTGTTTTTT
j_call: TRBJ1-2; clone_size: NA; v_call: TRBV5-4; d_call: TRBD1; cdr3_aa: CASSRGQDVNYGYTF; cdr3_nt: TGTGCCAGCAGCAGGGGACAGGACGTTAACTATGGCTACACCTTC
j_call: TRBJ2-7; clone_size: NA; v_call: TRBV30; d_call: NA; cdr3_aa: CAWSVQSGVYEQYF; cdr3_nt: TGTGCCTGGAGTGTTCAGTCAGGGGTCTACGAGCAGTACTTC
j_call: TRBJ1-5; clone_size: NA; v_call: TRBV9; d_call: NA; cdr3_aa: CASSVKRGRGWGQPQHF; cdr3_nt: TGTGCCAGCAGCGTAAAGAGGGGGAGGGGGTGGGGGCAGCCCCAGCATTTT
j_call: TRBJ2-3; clone_size: few; v_call: TRBV9; d_call: NA; cdr3_aa: CASTKQGSADTQYF; cdr3_nt: TGTGCCAGCACCAAACAGGGAAGTGCAGATACGCAGTATTTT
j_call: TRBJ1-1; clone_size: once; v_call: TRBV28; d_call: NA; cdr3_aa: CASSLWWQMNTEAFF; cdr3_nt: TGTGCCAGCAGTTTATGGTGGCAGATGAACACTGAAGCTTTCTTT
j_call: TRBJ2-1; clone_size: once; v_call: TRBV7-9; d_call: TRBD2; cdr3_aa: CASSLGLAGINEQFF; cdr3_nt: TGTGCCAGCAGCCTTGGACTAGCGGGGATTAATGAGCAGTTCTTC
j_call: TRBJ2-7; clone_size: NA; v_call: TRBV18; d_call: TRBD1; cdr3_aa: CASSPTGQGDHEQYF; cdr3_nt: TGTGCCAGCTCACCAACGGGACAGGGGGATCACGAGCAGTACTTC
j_call: TRBJ2-5; clone_size: NA; v_call: TRBV7-9; d_call: NA; cdr3_aa: CASSPKGGPEDATQYF; cdr3_nt: TGTGCCAGCAGCCCAAAGGGCGGACCGGAGGACGCGACCCAGTACTTC
j_call: TRBJ2-1; clone_size: NA; v_call: TRBV6-4; d_call: TRBD2; cdr3_aa: CASSDGLAGVNEQFF; cdr3_nt: TGTGCCAGCAGTGACGGGCTAGCGGGAGTCAATGAGCAGTTCTTC
j_call: TRBJ1-2; clone_size: NA; v_call: TRBV7-9; d_call: NA; cdr3_aa: CASNRPEQGYYGYTF; cdr3_nt: TGTGCCAGCAACCGACCCGAGCAGGGGTACTATGGCTACACCTTC
j_call: TRBJ1-5; clone_size: NA; v_call: TRBV7-9; d_call: NA; cdr3_aa: CASSLGGLNNQPQHF; cdr3_nt: TGTGCCAGCAGCTTAGGGGGGCTCAACAATCAGCCCCAGCATTTT
j_call: TRBJ1-6; clone_size: NA; v_call: TRBV7-2; d_call: TRBD1; cdr3_aa: CASSLGRDREYNSPLHF; cdr3_nt: TGTGCCAGCAGCTTAGGCCGGGACAGGGAGTATAATTCACCCCTCCACTTT
j_call: TRBJ2-2; clone_size: NA; v_call: TRBV29-1; d_call: NA; cdr3_aa: CSVARENTGELFF; cdr3_nt: TGCAGCGTTGCCAGGGAGAACACCGGGGAGCTGTTTTTT
j_call: TRBJ1-2; clone_size: NA; v_call: TRBV2; d_call: TRBD1; cdr3_aa: CASSFSGGDYGYTF; cdr3_nt: TGTGCCAGCAGTTTCTCAGGGGGCGACTATGGCTACACCTTC
j_call: TRBJ1-2; clone_size: NA; v_call: TRBV5-4; d_call: TRBD1; cdr3_aa: CASSLGQGGRGYTF; cdr3_nt: TGTGCCAGCAGCCTAGGACAGGGAGGGCGTGGCTACACCTTC
j_call: TRBJ2-7; clone_size: NA; v_call: TRBV7-9; d_call: TRBD2; cdr3_aa: CASSLALAGVVGYEQYF; cdr3_nt: TGTGCCAGCAGCTTAGCACTAGCGGGAGTCGTCGGGTACGAGCAGTACTTC
j_call: TRBJ1-5; clone_size: NA; v_call: TRBV30; d_call: TRBD1; cdr3_aa: CAWSAPDRDNQPQHF; cdr3_nt: TGTGCCTGGAGTGCCCCCGACAGGGACAATCAGCCCCAGCATTTT
j_call: TRBJ2-7; clone_size: NA; v_call: TRBV6-1; d_call: TRBD2; cdr3_aa: CASRRTSGSYEQYF; cdr3_nt: TGTGCCAGCAGACGGACTAGCGGATCCTACGAGCAGTACTTC
j_call: TRBJ2-2; clone_size: NA; v_call: TRBV9; d_call: NA; cdr3_aa: CASTRGTGELFF; cdr3_nt: TGTGCCAGTACAAGGGGCACCGGGGAGCTGTTTTTT
j_call: TRBJ1-1; clone_size: NA; v_call: TRBV20-1; d_call: NA; cdr3_aa: CSDAGAEAFF; cdr3_nt: TGCAGTGACGCAGGGGCTGAAGCTTTCTTT
j_call: TRBJ2-1; clone_size: NA; v_call: TRBV7-8; d_call: TRBD1; cdr3_aa: CASTRTGTNNEQFF; cdr3_nt: TGTGCCAGCACCAGGACAGGGACAAACAATGAGCAATTCTTC
j_call: TRBJ2-2; clone_size: once; v_call: TRBV13; d_call: NA; cdr3_aa: CASSAARSPTGELFF; cdr3_nt: TGTGCCAGCAGCGCCGCCCGGTCCCCGACCGGGGAGCTGTTTTTT
j_call: TRBJ2-2; clone_size: NA; v_call: TRBV6-5; d_call: NA; cdr3_aa: CASSYRFSGTGELFF; cdr3_nt: TGTGCCAGCAGTTACCGGTTTAGCGGCACCGGGGAGCTGTTTTTT
j_call: TRBJ2-5; clone_size: NA; v_call: TRBV27; d_call: NA; cdr3_aa: CASSPNSEETQYF; cdr3_nt: TGTGCCAGCAGCCCGAATTCCGAGGAGACCCAGTACTTC
j_call: TRBJ1-6; clone_size: few; v_call: TRBV7-9; d_call: NA; cdr3_aa: CASSLGLAGRDSPLHF; cdr3_nt: TGTGCCAGCAGCTTAGGGTTAGCGGGAAGGGATTCACCCCTCCACTTT
j_call: TRBJ2-5; clone_size: NA; v_call: TRBV9; d_call: NA; cdr3_aa: CASSVGLSYQETQYF; cdr3_nt: TGTGCCAGCAGCGTAGGGCTCTCGTACCAAGAGACCCAGTACTTC
j_call: TRBJ2-5; clone_size: once; v_call: TRBV21-1; d_call: NA; cdr3_aa: CASTPRGVPDQETQYF; cdr3_nt: TGTGCCAGCACCCCACGGGGAGTTCCGGACCAAGAGACCCAGTACTTC
j_call: TRBJ2-7; clone_size: NA; v_call: TRBV27; d_call: TRBD2; cdr3_aa: CASRSEAGGSFQEQYF; cdr3_nt: TGTGCCAGCCGCTCCGAGGCGGGAGGCTCATTTCAGGAGCAGTACTTC
j_call: TRBJ2-1; clone_size: NA; v_call: TRBV7-2; d_call: TRBD2; cdr3_aa: CASSPQRDLYNEQFF; cdr3_nt: TGTGCCAGCAGCCCACAGCGGGACCTATACAATGAGCAGTTCTTC
j_call: TRBJ2-3; clone_size: few; v_call: TRBV6-5; d_call: TRBD2; cdr3_aa: CASSLVSGRMDTQYF; cdr3_nt: TGTGCCAGCAGTTTGGTTAGCGGGAGGATGGATACGCAGTATTTT
j_call: TRBJ2-1; clone_size: NA; v_call: TRBV13; d_call: NA; cdr3_aa: CASSQGLPPNNEQFF; cdr3_nt: TGTGCCAGCAGCCAGGGTCTACCGCCGAACAATGAGCAGTTCTTC
j_call: TRBJ2-1; clone_size: few; v_call: TRBV19; d_call: TRBD1; cdr3_aa: CASSIGTGDGYNEQFF; cdr3_nt: TGTGCCAGTAGTATCGGGACAGGGGATGGATACAATGAGCAGTTCTTC
j_call: TRBJ1-2; clone_size: NA; v_call: TRBV27; d_call: TRBD1; cdr3_aa: CASSLRQGGYYGYTF; cdr3_nt: TGTGCCAGCAGTCTTAGACAGGGGGGCTACTATGGCTACACCTTC
j_call: TRBJ2-7; clone_size: NA; v_call: TRBV14; d_call: NA; cdr3_aa: CASSLTLSTYEQYF; cdr3_nt: TGTGCCAGCAGTCTCACACTATCGACCTACGAGCAGTACTTC
j_call: TRBJ2-7; clone_size: once; v_call: TRBV28; d_call: TRBD2; cdr3_aa: CASSFSAGGLEQYF; cdr3_nt: TGTGCCAGCAGTTTTTCAGCGGGGGGGCTCGAGCAGTACTTC
j_call: TRBJ2-1; clone_size: NA; v_call: TRBV2; d_call: NA; cdr3_aa: CASSEVVGAGGEQFF; cdr3_nt: TGTGCCAGCAGTGAAGTTGTGGGGGCCGGTGGTGAGCAGTTCTTC
j_call: TRBJ1-4; clone_size: few; v_call: TRBV6-1; d_call: TRBD1; cdr3_aa: CASSATLRGSNEKLFF; cdr3_nt: TGTGCCAGCAGTGCGACGCTCAGGGGGTCTAATGAAAAACTGTTTTTT
j_call: TRBJ2-7; clone_size: NA; v_call: TRBV29-1; d_call: TRBD1; cdr3_aa: CSVGVGQGSYEQYF; cdr3_nt: TGCAGCGTTGGAGTGGGACAGGGCTCCTACGAGCAGTACTTC
j_call: TRBJ1-5; clone_size: NA; v_call: TRBV6-1; d_call: NA; cdr3_aa: CASSEASQGLQPQHF; cdr3_nt: TGTGCCAGCAGTGAAGCGTCTCAGGGTTTACAGCCCCAGCATTTT
j_call: TRBJ1-4; clone_size: NA; v_call: TRBV7-9; d_call: TRBD1; cdr3_aa: CASSLVAGGRGEKLFF; cdr3_nt: TGTGCCAGCAGCTTAGTGGCAGGGGGCCGAGGTGAAAAACTGTTTTTT